A selection of T cell receptor beta chains follows, all from one sample in a study of T-cell memory formation after mild COVID-19. A single record per CDR3 protein comes from TCRdb applying MiXCR to the 5' RACE reads. The sample yields more than 300,000 distinct CDR3 sequences, about 20% seen once. The sample was PBMCs or a T cell subset sorted from them (not recorded which). These receptors were obtained from a man aged 18 to 29 who had mild COVID-19 (a few samples of this study predate the infection). Cell type and time point are not known. CDR3s include the opening cysteine and the closing phenylalanine or tryptophan. The D gene is left open where the match is weak. Size values are once, few and many counts, or a class for expanded clones, and some rows have none.

j_call | d_call | v_call | clone_size | cdr3_aa | cdr3_nt
TRBJ2-5 | . | TRBV29-1 | . | CSVDGAFQETQYF | TGCAGCGTTGATGGAGCGTTTCAAGAGACCCAGTACTTC
TRBJ2-5 | TRBD2 | TRBV28 | . | CASSLWGGREETQYF | TGTGCCAGCAGTTTATGGGGAGGGCGAGAGGAGACCCAGTACTTC
TRBJ1-1 | . | TRBV7-2 | few | CASSGTLNTEAFF | TGTGCCAGCTCTGGGACTTTGAACACTGAAGCTTTCTTT
TRBJ1-5 | TRBD1 | TRBV6-2/TRBV6-3 | few | CASSDRGSRHPQHF | TGTGCCAGCAGCGACAGGGGCAGTAGGCATCCCCAGCATTTT
TRBJ2-5 | . | TRBV5-1 | many | CASNPGRGGAETQYF | TGCGCCAGCAACCCTGGGAGGGGGGGGGCCGAGACCCAGTACTTC
TRBJ2-7 | TRBD1 | TRBV5-1 | many | CASSAGQGAYEQYF | TGCGCCAGCAGCGCCGGACAGGGGGCCTACGAGCAGTACTTC
TRBJ1-2 | TRBD1 | TRBV5-1 | few | CASSLEQGAYGYTF | TGCGCCAGCAGCTTGGAACAGGGGGCCTATGGCTACACCTTC
TRBJ1-1 | . | TRBV4-1 | few | CASSQRDGDTEAFF | TGCGCCAGCAGCCAGCGGGACGGTGACACTGAAGCTTTCTTT
TRBJ1-6 | TRBD1 | TRBV5-5 | . | CASSLGGDRGRGSPLHF | TGTGCCAGCAGCCTAGGAGGGGACAGGGGGCGCGGTTCACCCCTCCACTTT
TRBJ1-5 | . | TRBV3-1 | many | CASSQAGQRYQPQHF | TGTGCCAGCAGCCAAGCTGGACAGAGATATCAGCCCCAGCATTTT
TRBJ2-3 | . | TRBV29-1 | . | CSVDRAPGDTQYF | TGCAGCGTTGACCGAGCCCCCGGGGATACGCAGTATTTT
TRBJ2-3 | . | TRBV20-1 | many | CSAPRQISSTDTQYF | TGCAGTGCACCTAGACAGATTTCTAGCACAGATACGCAGTATTTT
TRBJ2-5 | TRBD1 | TRBV15 | . | CATSRATGSQYF | TGTGCCACCAGCAGAGCGACAGGGTCCCAGTACTTC
TRBJ2-7 | TRBD2 | TRBV28 | . | CASSFVRTGGSYEQYF | TGTGCCAGCAGTTTTGTGAGAACGGGGGGCTCCTACGAGCAGTACTTC
TRBJ2-1 | . | TRBV7-9 | . | CASSSTDGIHYNEQFF | TGTGCCAGCAGCTCCACGGACGGGATACACTACAATGAGCAGTTCTTC
TRBJ2-1 | . | TRBV12-3/TRBV12-4 | . | CASSLTGAQGYNEQFF | TGTGCCAGCAGTTTAACGGGGGCTCAGGGGTACAATGAGCAGTTCTTC
TRBJ1-1 | . | TRBV6-5 | . | CASSYERNTEAFF | TGTGCCAGCAGTTACGAGAGGAACACTGAAGCTTTCTTT
TRBJ1-2 | . | TRBV5-1 | . | CASSLTVGNYGYTF | TGCGCCAGCAGCTTGACAGTTGGGAACTATGGCTACACCTTC
TRBJ2-1 | . | TRBV29-1 | few | CSETGFTRGTYNEQFF | TGCAGCGAAACAGGGTTCACACGCGGGACCTACAATGAGCAGTTCTTC
TRBJ2-2 | . | TRBV6-5 | . | CASSYYPGETTGELFF | TGTGCCAGCAGTTACTATCCAGGGGAGACCACCGGGGAGCTGTTTTTT
TRBJ2-3 | TRBD1 | TRBV2 | few | CASSDRGFTDTQYF | TGTGCCAGCAGTGACAGGGGGTTTACAGATACGCAGTATTTT
TRBJ2-6 | . | TRBV9 | . | CASSDSTGILSGANVLTF | TGTGCCAGCAGTGACTCGACGGGTATCCTCTCTGGGGCCAACGTCCTGACTTTC
TRBJ2-3 | . | TRBV5-1 | few | CASSLSPQGFRTDTQYF | TGCGCCAGCAGCTTGTCCCCCCAGGGTTTCCGCACAGATACGCAGTATTTT
TRBJ1-2 | . | TRBV6-5 | few | CASSSGREGGYTF | TGTGCCAGCAGTTCCGGCAGGGAAGGCGGCTACACCTTC
TRBJ1-1 | TRBD1 | TRBV29-1 | . | CSVGTVLEAFF | TGCAGCGTGGGGACAGTCCTTGAAGCTTTCTTT
TRBJ1-2 | . | TRBV5-1 | . | CASSLAVSYGYTF | TGCGCCAGCAGCCTAGCAGTATCCTATGGCTACACCTTC
TRBJ1-1 | . | TRBV6-2/TRBV6-3 | few | CASNMLGNTEAFF | TGTGCCAGCAATATGTTGGGGAACACTGAAGCTTTCTTT
TRBJ1-5 | . | TRBV6-6 | few | CASTYRVGNQPQHF | TGTGCCAGCACATACAGGGTGGGCAATCAGCCCCAGCATTTT
TRBJ1-1 | TRBD1 | TRBV4-1 | few | CASSQLRDRGSEAFF | TGCGCCAGCAGCCAGCTCCGGGACAGGGGGTCTGAAGCTTTCTTT
TRBJ1-1 | TRBD1 | TRBV4-1 | . | CASSGQGYEAFF | TGCGCCAGCAGCGGACAGGGATACGAAGCTTTCTTT
TRBJ2-2 | . | TRBV5-1 | many | CASSPKGTGELFF | TGCGCCAGCAGCCCGAAGGGCACCGGGGAGCTGTTTTTT
TRBJ1-5 | . | TRBV18 | . | CASSPPAFSQPQHF | TGTGCCAGCTCACCACCCGCCTTCTCGCAGCCCCAGCATTTT
TRBJ2-3 | TRBD2 | TRBV4-1 | few | CASSQVGTSGGTPLYTDTQYF | TGCGCCAGCAGCCAAGTAGGGACTAGCGGGGGGACCCCACTCTACACAGATACGCAGTATTTT
TRBJ2-5 | . | TRBV5-6 | many | CASSFPGETQYF | TGTGCCAGCAGCTTCCCGGGGGAGACCCAGTACTTC
TRBJ2-1 | . | TRBV7-2 | few | CASSPQGGYNEQFF | TGTGCCAGCAGCCCCCAAGGGGGCTACAATGAGCAGTTCTTC
TRBJ2-3 | . | TRBV24-1 | few | CATRNGGLFTDTQYF | TGTGCCACCAGGAACGGCGGGCTTTTCACAGATACGCAGTATTTT
TRBJ2-5 | . | TRBV18 | few | CASSPTVTQYF | TGTGCCAGCTCACCAACCGTGACCCAGTACTTC
TRBJ2-7 | TRBD1 | TRBV9 | . | CASSGKDRGDEQYF | TGTGCCAGCAGCGGCAAGGACAGGGGAGACGAGCAGTACTTC
TRBJ1-2 | TRBD1 | TRBV7-9 | . | CASSLTGGADYGYTF | TGTGCCAGCAGCCTTACAGGGGGCGCAGACTATGGCTACACCTTC
TRBJ2-2 | . | TRBV19 | . | CASSIGDSGGRELFF | TGTGCCAGTAGTATAGGGGACTCAGGAGGCCGGGAGCTGTTTTTT
TRBJ1-6 | . | TRBV9 | few | CASSLRAGVGWSPLHF | TGTGCCAGCAGCCTCCGAGCAGGGGTCGGGTGGTCACCCCTCCACTTT
TRBJ2-4 | TRBD1 | TRBV5-1 | . | CASSQGQGAEYF | TGCGCCAGCAGCCAGGGACAGGGGGCGGAGTACTTC
TRBJ1-1 | TRBD1 | TRBV20-1 | . | CSARDIRGKSEAFF | TGCAGTGCTAGAGATATCAGGGGGAAATCTGAAGCTTTCTTT
TRBJ2-1 | . | TRBV14 | . | CASSQGGSTYNEQFF | TGTGCCAGCAGCCAAGGTGGCAGCACCTACAATGAGCAGTTCTTC
TRBJ2-7 | TRBD1 | TRBV7-6 | . | CASSLAGTGDYEQYF | TGTGCCAGCAGCTTAGCGGGGACAGGGGATTACGAGCAGTACTTC
TRBJ1-1 | . | TRBV29-1 | . | CSVPDRNTEAFF | TGCAGCGTTCCTGACAGGAACACTGAAGCTTTCTTT
TRBJ2-1 | TRBD2 | TRBV14 | . | CASSQESGLAGGDEQFF | TGTGCCAGCAGCCAAGAAAGCGGGCTAGCGGGGGGTGATGAGCAGTTCTTC
TRBJ1-1 | . | TRBV5-4 | few | CASSLVAGNTEAFF | TGTGCCAGCAGCTTAGTGGCGGGGAACACTGAAGCTTTCTTT
TRBJ2-5 | TRBD2 | TRBV7-3 | few | CASSLNGGKETQYF | TGTGCCAGCAGCTTAAACGGGGGGAAAGAGACCCAGTACTTC
TRBJ1-1 | . | TRBV4-1 | few | CASSRGEADTEAFF | TGCGCCAGCAGCCGCGGGGAGGCAGACACTGAAGCTTTCTTT
TRBJ2-4 | . | TRBV18 | . | CASSPLEGFSNIQYF | TGTGCCAGCTCACCACTTGAGGGGTTCTCAAACATTCAGTACTTC
TRBJ1-3 | TRBD1 | TRBV2 | few | CASSRGARGNTIYF | TGTGCCAGCAGCAGGGGGGCGCGTGGAAACACCATATATTTT
TRBJ2-3 | . | TRBV27 | . | CASSSRQLTDTQYF | TGTGCCAGCAGTTCCCGACAGCTCACAGATACGCAGTATTTT
TRBJ2-6 | . | TRBV4-2 | few | CASSQDWGAGANVLTF | TGTGCCAGCAGCCAAGATTGGGGAGCTGGGGCCAACGTCCTGACTTTC
TRBJ1-5 | . | TRBV15 | . | CATSGERSRVNQPQHF | TGTGCCACCAGCGGAGAACGGAGCAGGGTCAATCAGCCCCAGCATTTT
TRBJ1-5 | . | TRBV4-3 | . | CASSQRWTHTGINQPQHF | TGCGCCAGCAGCCAGAGGTGGACACACACCGGGATCAATCAGCCCCAGCATTTT